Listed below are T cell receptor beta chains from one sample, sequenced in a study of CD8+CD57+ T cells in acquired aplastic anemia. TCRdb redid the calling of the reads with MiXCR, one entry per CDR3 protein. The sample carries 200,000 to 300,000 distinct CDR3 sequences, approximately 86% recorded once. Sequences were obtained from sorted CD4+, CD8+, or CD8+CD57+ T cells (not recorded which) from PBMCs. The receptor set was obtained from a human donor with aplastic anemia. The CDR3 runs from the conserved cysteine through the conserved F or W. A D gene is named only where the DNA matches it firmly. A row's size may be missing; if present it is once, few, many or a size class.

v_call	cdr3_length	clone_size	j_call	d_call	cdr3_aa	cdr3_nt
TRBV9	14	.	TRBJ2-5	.	CASSAPAQPQYFYF	TGTGCCAGCAGCGCACCGGCACAGCCGCAGTATTTTTACTTC
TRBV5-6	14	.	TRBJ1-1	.	CASSLQQGTTEAFF	TGCGCCAGCAGCTTGCAGCAGGGAACCACTGAAGCTTTCTTT
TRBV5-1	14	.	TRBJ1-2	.	CASSHSLGQSGYTF	TGTGCCAGCAGCCACAGTCTTGGACAGAGCGGCTACACCTTC
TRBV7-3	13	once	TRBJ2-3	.	CASSVEAEDTHFF	TGTGCCAGCAGCGTTGAGGCAGAAGATACACACTTTTTT
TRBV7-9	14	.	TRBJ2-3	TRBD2	CASSEAGTQDTQSF	TGTGCCAGCAGCGAAGCGGGAACGCAGGATACGCAGTCTTTT
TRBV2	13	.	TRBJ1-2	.	CASSIQGDYGYTF	TGTGCCAGCAGTATCCAGGGTGATTATGGCTACACCTTC
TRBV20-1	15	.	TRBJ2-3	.	CSASRWGRKIDTQYF	TGCAGTGCCAGTAGATGGGGGCGCAAGATAGATACGCAGTATTTT
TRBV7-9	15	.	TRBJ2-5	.	CASSLQGGAQETQYF	TGTGCCAGCAGCCTACAAGGGGGGGCCCAAGAGACCCAGTACTTC
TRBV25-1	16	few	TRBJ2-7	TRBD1	CASSGRQGVLFYEQYF	TGTGCCAGCAGTGGCAGACAGGGGGTACTATTTTACGAGCAGTACTTC
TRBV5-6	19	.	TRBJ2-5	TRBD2	CASSMGGLTSGGAQETQYF	TGTGCCAGCAGCATGGGCGGTTTGACTAGCGGGGGGGCGCAGGAGACCCAGTACTTC
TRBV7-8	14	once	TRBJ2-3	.	CASSFDPGPAALYF	TGTGCCAGCAGCTTTGATCCAGGTCCCGCAGCCCTTTATTTT
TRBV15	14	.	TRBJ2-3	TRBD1	CAASRGRGTDTQYF	TGTGCCGCCAGCAGGGGGCGGGGCACGGATACGCAGTATTTT
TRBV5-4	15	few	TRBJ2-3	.	CASSLRGGSTDTQYF	TGTGCCAGCAGCTTGAGGGGGGGGAGCACAGATACGCAGTATTTT
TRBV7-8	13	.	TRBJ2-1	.	CASSLAGGHDTHF	TGTGCCAGCAGCTTAGCGGGAGGCCACGATACGCACTTC
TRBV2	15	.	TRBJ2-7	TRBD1	CASHGQGAHFYEQYF	TGTGCCAGCCACGGACAGGGCGCTCATTTCTACGAGCAGTACTTC
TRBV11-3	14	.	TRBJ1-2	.	CASSLDGGGYGYTF	TGTGCCAGCAGCCTAGATGGAGGGGGCTATGGCTACACCTTC
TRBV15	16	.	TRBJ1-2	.	CATSSGTEGVVYGYTF	TGTGCCACCAGCAGCGGAACTGAGGGGGTTGTCTATGGCTACACCTTC
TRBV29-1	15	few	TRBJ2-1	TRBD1	CSLQGAKSSYNEQFF	TGCAGCTTACAGGGGGCGAAAAGCTCCTACAATGAGCAGTTCTTC
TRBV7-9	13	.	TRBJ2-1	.	CANGDGGNHEKLF	TGTGCCAACGGGGATGGGGGGAACCATGAGAAGTTGTTC
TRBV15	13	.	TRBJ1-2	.	CATSGESNYGYTF	TGTGCCACCAGCGGGGAGTCTAACTATGGCTACACCTTC
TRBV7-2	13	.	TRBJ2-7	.	CASSLGGMDEQYF	TGTGCCAGCAGCTTGGGGGGCATGGACGAGCAGTACTTC
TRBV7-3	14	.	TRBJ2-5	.	CASSRGSEGETHYF	TGTGCCAGCAGCAGAGGCAGCGAGGGGGAGACCCATTACTTC
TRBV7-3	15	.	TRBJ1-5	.	CASSPQAGRNQPQHF	TGTGCCAGCAGCCCACAGGCGGGACGCAATCAGCCCCAGCATTTT
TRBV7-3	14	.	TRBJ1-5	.	CASSASGTWGHTHF	TGTGCCAGCAGTGCTTCCGGGACTTGGGGACACACCCATTTT
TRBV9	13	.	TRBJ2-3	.	CASSDGCEATQFF	TGTGCCAGCAGCGACGGGTGCGAAGCTACGCAGTTTTTT
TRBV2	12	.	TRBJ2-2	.	CASGVGPRELFF	TGTGCCAGCGGCGTCGGGCCCAGGGAGCTGTTTTTT
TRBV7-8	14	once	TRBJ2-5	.	CASSLAEGPETQYF	TGTGCCAGCAGCTTAGCGGAAGGTCCCGAGACCCAGTACTTT
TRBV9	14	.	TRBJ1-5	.	CASSDGTARNQPHF	TGTGCCAGCAGCGATGGGACCGCCCGAAATCAGCCCCATTTT
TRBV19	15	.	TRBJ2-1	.	CASSIEGRSMNTEAF	TGTGCCAGTAGTATAGAAGGCAGATCAATGAACACTGAAGCTTTC
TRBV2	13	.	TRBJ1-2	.	CASSDQGTYGYTF	TGTGCCAGCAGTGACCAGGGAACCTATGGCTACACCTTC
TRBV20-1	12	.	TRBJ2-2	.	CSARRGTGELFF	TGCAGTGCTAGAAGGGGCACCGGGGAGCTGTTTTTT
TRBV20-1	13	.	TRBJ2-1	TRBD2	CSASGGAYNEQFF	TGCAGTGCTAGCGGGGGGGCCTACAATGAGCAGTTCTTC
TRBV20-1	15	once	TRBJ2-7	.	CSARATDHTSYEQYF	TGCAGTGCTAGAGCGACAGACCATACCTCCTACGAGCAGTACTTC
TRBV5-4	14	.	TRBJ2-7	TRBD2	CASSLGGSKYEQYF	TGTGCCAGCAGCTTGGGCGGGAGTAAGTACGAGCAGTACTTC
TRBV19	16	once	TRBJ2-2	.	CASKLLGGAYTPELFF	TGTGCCAGCAAGTTGCTGGGGGGAGCGTACACCCCAGAGCTGTTTTTT
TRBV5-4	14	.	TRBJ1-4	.	CASSFDSGNEKLFF	TGTGCCAGCAGCTTTGATAGCGGAAATGAAAAACTGTTTTTT
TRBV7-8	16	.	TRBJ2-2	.	CASSLALGPDTRELFF	TGCGCCAGCAGCTTAGCATTAGGTCCCGACACGCGGGAGCTGTTTTTT
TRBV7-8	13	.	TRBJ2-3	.	CASGDGGNGTPYF	TGTGCCAGCGGGGACGGGGGAAACGGTACGCCGTATTTT
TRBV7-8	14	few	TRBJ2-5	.	CASSLAREQETQYF	TGTGCCAGCAGCTTAGCGAGAGAGCAAGAGACGCAGTATTTC